This T cell receptor (beta chain) derives from a study of graft-versus-host responses after intestinal transplantation. The study, taken as a whole, reports: Allografts carried high graft-versus-host to host-versus-graft clonal ratios in patients having graft-donor T cell macrochimerism.

The germline V gene encodes CDR1 SNHLY and CDR2 FYNNEI. CDR3 size: 15 residues. Germline trimming cut 5 bases from V and 2 bases from J; bases unmatched to any gene: 6. Sequencing used immunoSEQ multiplex PCR; TCRdb keeps in-frame clones, though not all of them. The table records about 70,000 clones, approximately 94% of them present only once. Concerning this clone: No antigen is known for it.

J is TRBJ2-1 and V is TRBV2; TRBD1 matches at 7 bases. This TCR was recovered from a human donor who received an intestinal transplant. The material was unstimulated CD8+ T cells sorted from spleen or lymph node cells, obtained before intestinal transplant. CDR3 sequence: CASSTGQEAYNEQFF. As DNA, the CDR3 is TGTGCCAGCAGTACCGGACAGGAGGCCTACAATGAGCAGTTCTTC.